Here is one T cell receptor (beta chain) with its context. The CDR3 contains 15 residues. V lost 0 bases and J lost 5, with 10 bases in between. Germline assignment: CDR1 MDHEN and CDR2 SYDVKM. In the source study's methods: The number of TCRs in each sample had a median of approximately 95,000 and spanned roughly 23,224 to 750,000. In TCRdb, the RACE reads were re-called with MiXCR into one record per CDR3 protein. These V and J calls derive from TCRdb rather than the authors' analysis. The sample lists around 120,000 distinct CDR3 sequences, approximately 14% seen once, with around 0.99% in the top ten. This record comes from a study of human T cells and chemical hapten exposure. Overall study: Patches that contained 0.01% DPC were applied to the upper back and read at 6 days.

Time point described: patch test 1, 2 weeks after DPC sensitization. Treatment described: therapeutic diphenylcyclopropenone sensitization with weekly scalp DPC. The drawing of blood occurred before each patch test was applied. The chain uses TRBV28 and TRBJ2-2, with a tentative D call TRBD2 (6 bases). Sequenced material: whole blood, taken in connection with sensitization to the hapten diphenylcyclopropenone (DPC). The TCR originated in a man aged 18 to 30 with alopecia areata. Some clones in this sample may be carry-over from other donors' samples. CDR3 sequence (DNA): TGTGCCAGCAGTTTATGGAAGGAGGGTACCGGGGAGCTGTTTTTT. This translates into CASSLWKEGTGELFF.